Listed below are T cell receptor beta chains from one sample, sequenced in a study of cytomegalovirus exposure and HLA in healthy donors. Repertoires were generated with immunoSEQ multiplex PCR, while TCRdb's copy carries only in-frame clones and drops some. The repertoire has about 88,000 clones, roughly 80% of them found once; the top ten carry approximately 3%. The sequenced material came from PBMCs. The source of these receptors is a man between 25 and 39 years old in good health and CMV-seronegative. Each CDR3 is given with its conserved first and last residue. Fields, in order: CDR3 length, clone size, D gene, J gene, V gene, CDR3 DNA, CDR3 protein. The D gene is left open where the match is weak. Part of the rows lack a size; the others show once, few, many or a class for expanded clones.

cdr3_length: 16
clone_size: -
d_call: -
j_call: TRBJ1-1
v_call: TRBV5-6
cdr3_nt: TGTGCCAGCAGCCGGGTAGATCTTAGGCTTAACACTGAAGCTTTCTTT
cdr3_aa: CASSRVDLRLNTEAFF

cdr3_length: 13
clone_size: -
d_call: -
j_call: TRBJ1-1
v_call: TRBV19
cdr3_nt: TGTGCCACCATGTCAGGTTGGAACACTGAAGCTTTCTTT
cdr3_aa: CATMSGWNTEAFF

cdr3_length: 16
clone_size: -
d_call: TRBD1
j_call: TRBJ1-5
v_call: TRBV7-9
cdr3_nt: TGTGCCAGCAGCTTAGTGGGGGGGACAGGGAATCAGCCCCAGCATTTT
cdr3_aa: CASSLVGGTGNQPQHF

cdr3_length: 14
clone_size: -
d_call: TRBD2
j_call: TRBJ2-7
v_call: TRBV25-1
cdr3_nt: TGTGCCAGCACACCCAACGGGGGGAGGAACGAGCAGTACTTC
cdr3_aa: CASTPNGGRNEQYF

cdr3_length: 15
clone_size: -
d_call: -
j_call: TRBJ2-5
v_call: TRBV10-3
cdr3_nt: TGTGCCATCAGCCTGCAGGGGGGCCCCGAAGAGACCCAGTACTTC
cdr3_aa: CAISLQGGPEETQYF

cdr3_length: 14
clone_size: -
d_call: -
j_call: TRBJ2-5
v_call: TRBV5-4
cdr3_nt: TGTGCCTGCTTTGATTGGGCGGGCGGGGAGACCCAGTACTTC
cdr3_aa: CACFDWAGGETQYF

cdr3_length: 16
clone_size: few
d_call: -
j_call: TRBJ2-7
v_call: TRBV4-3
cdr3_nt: TGCGCCAGCAGCTCAGGAGTCAAGGGGTCGTTGGGTGAGCAGTACTTC
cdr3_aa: CASSSGVKGSLGEQYF

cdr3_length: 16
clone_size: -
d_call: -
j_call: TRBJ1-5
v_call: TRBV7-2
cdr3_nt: TGTGCCAGCAGCTTAGAATCATCCCCGAGGTATCAGCCCCAGCATTTT
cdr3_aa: CASSLESSPRYQPQHF

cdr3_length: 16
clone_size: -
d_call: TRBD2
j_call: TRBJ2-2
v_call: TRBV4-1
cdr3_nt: TGCGCCAGCAGCCCGGGGGAGGGCGGGAACACCGGGGAGCTGTTTTTT
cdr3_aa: CASSPGEGGNTGELFF

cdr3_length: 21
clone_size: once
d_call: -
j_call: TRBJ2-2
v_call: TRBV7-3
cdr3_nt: TGTGCCAGCAGCTTAAAGGCTCATGGGCTTGCGGTTAGCGCGAACACCGGGGAGCTGTTTTTT
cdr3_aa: CASSLKAHGLAVSANTGELFF

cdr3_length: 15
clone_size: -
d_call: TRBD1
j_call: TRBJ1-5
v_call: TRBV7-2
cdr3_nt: TGTGCCAGCAGCCCCACAGGGGGCAGGGGTCAGCCCCAGCATTTT
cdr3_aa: CASSPTGGRGQPQHF

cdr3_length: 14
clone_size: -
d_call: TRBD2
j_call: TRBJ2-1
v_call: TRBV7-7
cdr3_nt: TGTGCTAGCAGCTCTAGCGGGGGCCTCGGGGAGCAGTTCTTC
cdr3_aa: CASSSSGGLGEQFF

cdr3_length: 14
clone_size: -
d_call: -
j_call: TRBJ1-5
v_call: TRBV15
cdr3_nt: TGTGCCACCAGCCGACTCCCACAGGATCAGCCCCAGCATTTT
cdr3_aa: CATSRLPQDQPQHF

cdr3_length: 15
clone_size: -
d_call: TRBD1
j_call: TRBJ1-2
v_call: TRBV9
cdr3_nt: TGTGCCAGCAGCGTAGTCTCTCAGGGGGTCTATGGCTACACCTTC
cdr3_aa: CASSVVSQGVYGYTF

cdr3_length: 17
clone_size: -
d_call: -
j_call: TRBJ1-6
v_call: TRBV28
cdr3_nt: TGTGCCAGCAGTTCGGTGGAGGGGAGCTCCTATAATTCACCCCTCCACTTT
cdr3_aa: CASSSVEGSSYNSPLHF

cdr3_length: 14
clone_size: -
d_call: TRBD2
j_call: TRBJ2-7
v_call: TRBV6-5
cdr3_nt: TGTGCCAGCAGTTCGCAGGCGGGGGCCTACGAGCAGTACTTC
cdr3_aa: CASSSQAGAYEQYF

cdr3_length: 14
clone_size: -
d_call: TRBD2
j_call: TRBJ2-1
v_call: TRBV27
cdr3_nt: TGTGCCAGCAGTCCCCTCTCGGGGGGTGGTGAGCAGTTCTTC
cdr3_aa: CASSPLSGGGEQFF

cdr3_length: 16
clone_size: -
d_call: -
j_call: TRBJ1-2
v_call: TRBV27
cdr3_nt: TGTGCCAGCAGTTTTCAGGGAACTCAAGGGCGTTGGGGCTACACCTTC
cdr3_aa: CASSFQGTQGRWGYTF

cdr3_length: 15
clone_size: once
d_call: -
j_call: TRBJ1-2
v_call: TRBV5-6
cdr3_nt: TGTGCCAGCAGCCCAGGAACGGGGAGGGTCTATGGCTACACCTTC
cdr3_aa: CASSPGTGRVYGYTF

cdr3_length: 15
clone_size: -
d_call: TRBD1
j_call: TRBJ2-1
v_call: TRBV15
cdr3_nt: TGTGCCACCAGCAGAGAAGGACAGGGGACGGTTGAGCAGTTCTTC
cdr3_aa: CATSREGQGTVEQFF

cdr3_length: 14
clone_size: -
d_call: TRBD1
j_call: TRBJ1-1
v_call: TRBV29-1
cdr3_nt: TGCAGCGTACTTTGGGGCAGGGGGTATTCTGAAGCTTTCTTT
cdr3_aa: CSVLWGRGYSEAFF

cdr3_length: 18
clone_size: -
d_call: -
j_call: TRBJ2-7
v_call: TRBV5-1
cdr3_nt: TGCGCCAGCAGCTTGAGATCGGGAGGACAGTCCCGCTCCTACGAGCAGTACTTC
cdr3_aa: CASSLRSGGQSRSYEQYF

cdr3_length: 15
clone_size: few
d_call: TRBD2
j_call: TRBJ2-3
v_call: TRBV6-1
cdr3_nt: TGTGCCAGCAGCGATGGGACTAGCGACACAGATACGCAGTATTTT
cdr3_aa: CASSDGTSDTDTQYF

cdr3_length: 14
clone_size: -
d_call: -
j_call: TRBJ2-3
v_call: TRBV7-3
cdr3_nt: TGTGCCAGCAGCTTAAAGTTGGAGGCAGATACGCAGTATTTT
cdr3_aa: CASSLKLEADTQYF

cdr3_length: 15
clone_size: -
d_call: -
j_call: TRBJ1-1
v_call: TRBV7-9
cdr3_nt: TGTGCCAGCAGTCCAAGGGAGGGAACGAACACTGAAGCTTTCTTT
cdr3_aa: CASSPREGTNTEAFF

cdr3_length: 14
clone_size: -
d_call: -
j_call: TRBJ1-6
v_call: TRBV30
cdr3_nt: TGTGCCTGGCAAGACACGATCTTTGATTCACCCCTCCACTTT
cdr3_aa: CAWQDTIFDSPLHF

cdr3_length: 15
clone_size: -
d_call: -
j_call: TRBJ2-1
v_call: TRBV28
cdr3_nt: TGTGCCAGCAGTCCTGGGGGGGCCGAGAATCATGAGCAGTTCTTC
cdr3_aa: CASSPGGAENHEQFF

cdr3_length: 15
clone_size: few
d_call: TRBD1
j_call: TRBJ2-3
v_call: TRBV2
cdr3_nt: TGTGCCAGCAGTGATACAGGGGGTTTTACAGATACGCAGTATTTT
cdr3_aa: CASSDTGGFTDTQYF

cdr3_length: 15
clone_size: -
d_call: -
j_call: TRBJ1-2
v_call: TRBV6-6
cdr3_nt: TGTGCCAGCAATGCCGCGGAGACAGGAAACTATGGCTACACCTTC
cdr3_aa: CASNAAETGNYGYTF

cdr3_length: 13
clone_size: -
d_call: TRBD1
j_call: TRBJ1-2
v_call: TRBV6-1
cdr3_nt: TGTGCCAGCAGACTGGGACAGAATTATGGCTACACCTTC
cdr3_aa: CASRLGQNYGYTF

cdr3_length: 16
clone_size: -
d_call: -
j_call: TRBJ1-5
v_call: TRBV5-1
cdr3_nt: TGCGCCAGCAGCTTGTTTGGGCCCGGGATGGGTCAGCCCCAGCATTTT
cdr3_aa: CASSLFGPGMGQPQHF

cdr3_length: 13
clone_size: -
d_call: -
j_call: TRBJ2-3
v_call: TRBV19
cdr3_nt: TGTGCCAGTAGCGACCGGGTGACAGATACGCAGTATTTT
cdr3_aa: CASSDRVTDTQYF

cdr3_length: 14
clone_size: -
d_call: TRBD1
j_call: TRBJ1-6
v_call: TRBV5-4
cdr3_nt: TGTGCCAGCAGCCTGACAGGGTTGAATTCACCCCTCCACTTT
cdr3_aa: CASSLTGLNSPLHF

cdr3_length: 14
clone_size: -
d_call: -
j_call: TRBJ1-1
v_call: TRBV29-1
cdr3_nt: TGCAGCGCCCAGATGGCAGTTCCGAACACTGAAGCTTTCTTT
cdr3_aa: CSAQMAVPNTEAFF

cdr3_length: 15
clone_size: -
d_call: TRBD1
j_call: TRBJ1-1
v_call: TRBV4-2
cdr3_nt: TGTGCCAGCAGCCGCCCCGGGACAGAGAACACTGAAGCTTTCTTT
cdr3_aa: CASSRPGTENTEAFF

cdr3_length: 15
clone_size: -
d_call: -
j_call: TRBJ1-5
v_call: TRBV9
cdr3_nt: TGTGCCAGCAGCTTGGGGGGAACGTTCCATCAGCCCCAGCATTTT
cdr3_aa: CASSLGGTFHQPQHF

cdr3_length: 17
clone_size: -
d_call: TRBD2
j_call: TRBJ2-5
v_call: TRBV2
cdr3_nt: TGTGCCACTCGAGCGGGGTCTACTAGCGGGGGGCAGGAGACCCAGTACTTC
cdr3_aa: CATRAGSTSGGQETQYF

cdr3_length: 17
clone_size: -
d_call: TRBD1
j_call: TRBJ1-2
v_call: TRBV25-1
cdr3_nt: TGTGCCAGCAGTCAGACAAGACAGGGTTCAGCTAACTATGGCTACACCTTC
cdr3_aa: CASSQTRQGSANYGYTF

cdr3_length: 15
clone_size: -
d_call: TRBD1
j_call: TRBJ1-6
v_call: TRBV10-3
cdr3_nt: TGTGCCATCAGTGAGTCACAGGGGAATAATTCACCCCTCCACTTT
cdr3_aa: CAISESQGNNSPLHF

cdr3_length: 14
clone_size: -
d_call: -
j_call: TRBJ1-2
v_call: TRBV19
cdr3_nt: TGTGCCAGTAGTCCCGACAAGGGGGTTCGTGGCTACACCTTC
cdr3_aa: CASSPDKGVRGYTF

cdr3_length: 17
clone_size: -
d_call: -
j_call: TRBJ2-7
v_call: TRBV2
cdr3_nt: TGTGCCAGCAGGGAACCTGTTCCGGGACAAAAAGACTACGAGCAGTACTTC
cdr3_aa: CASREPVPGQKDYEQYF

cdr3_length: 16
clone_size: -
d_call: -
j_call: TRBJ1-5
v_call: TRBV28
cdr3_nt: TGTGCCAGCAGCCCCGGGACGGGGGTAATGGGTCAGCCCCAGCATTTT
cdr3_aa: CASSPGTGVMGQPQHF

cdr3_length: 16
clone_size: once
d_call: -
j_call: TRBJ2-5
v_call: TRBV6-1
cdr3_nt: TGTGCCAGCAGTGGGACATCGACCTTGTACCAAGAGACCCAGTACTTC
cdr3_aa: CASSGTSTLYQETQYF

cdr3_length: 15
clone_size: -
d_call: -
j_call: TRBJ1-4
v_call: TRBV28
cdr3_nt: TGTGCCAGCAGTTTATCAGGCAGATCTAATGAAAAACTGTTTTTT
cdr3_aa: CASSLSGRSNEKLFF

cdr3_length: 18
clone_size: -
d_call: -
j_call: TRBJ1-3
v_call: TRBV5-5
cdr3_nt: TGTGCCAGCAGCCGCCACCCCTCACAGGAACCCTCTGGAAACACCATATATTTT
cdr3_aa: CASSRHPSQEPSGNTIYF

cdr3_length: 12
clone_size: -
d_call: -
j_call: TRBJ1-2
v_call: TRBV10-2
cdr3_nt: TGCGCCAGCAGTGGTGAGACAAGCGGCTACACCTTC
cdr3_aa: CASSGETSGYTF

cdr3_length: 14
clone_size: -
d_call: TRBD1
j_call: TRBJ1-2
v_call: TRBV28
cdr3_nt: TGTGCCAGCAGATTACCGGGACAGGGGTATGGCTACACCTTC
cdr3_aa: CASRLPGQGYGYTF

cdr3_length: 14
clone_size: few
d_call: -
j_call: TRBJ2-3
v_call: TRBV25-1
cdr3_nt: TGTGCCAGCAAGAGGACAGAGGCCACAGATACGCAGTATTTT
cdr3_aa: CASKRTEATDTQYF

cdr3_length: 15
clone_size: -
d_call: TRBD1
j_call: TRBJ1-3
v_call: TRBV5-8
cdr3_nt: TGTGCCAGCAGCCGACAGGGAGGCTCTGGAAACACCATATATTTT
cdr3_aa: CASSRQGGSGNTIYF

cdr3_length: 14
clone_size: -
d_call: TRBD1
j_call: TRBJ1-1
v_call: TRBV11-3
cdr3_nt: TGTGCCAGCAGCGCCCGGACAGGGGGGACTGAAGCTTTCTTT
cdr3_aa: CASSARTGGTEAFF